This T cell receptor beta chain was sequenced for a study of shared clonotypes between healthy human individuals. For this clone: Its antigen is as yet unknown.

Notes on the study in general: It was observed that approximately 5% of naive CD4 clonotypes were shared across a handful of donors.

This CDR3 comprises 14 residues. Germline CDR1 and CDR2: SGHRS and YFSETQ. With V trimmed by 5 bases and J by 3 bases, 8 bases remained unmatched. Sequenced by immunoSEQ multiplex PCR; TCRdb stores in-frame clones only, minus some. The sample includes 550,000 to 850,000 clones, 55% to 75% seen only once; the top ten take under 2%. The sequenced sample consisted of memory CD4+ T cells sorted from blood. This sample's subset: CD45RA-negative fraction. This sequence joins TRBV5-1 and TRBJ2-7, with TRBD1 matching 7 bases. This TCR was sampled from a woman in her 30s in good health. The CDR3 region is CASSPTGAYYEQYF. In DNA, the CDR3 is TGCGCCAGCAGTCCAACAGGGGCCTACTACGAGCAGTACTTC. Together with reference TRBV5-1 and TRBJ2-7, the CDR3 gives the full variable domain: KAGVTQTPRYLIKTRGQQVTLSCSPISGHRSVSWYQQTPGQGLQFLFEYFSETQRNKGNFPGRFSGRQFSNSRSEMNVSTLELGDSALYLCASSPTGAYYEQYFGPGTRLTVT.